Below, 17 T cell receptor beta chains from the same sample are listed, as sequenced in a study of breast tumors, draining lymph nodes, adjacent tissues. Samples came from axillary lymph nodes draining the breast cancer. MiXCR, run by TCRdb on the multiplex PCR reads, gives a single entry per CDR3 protein. The sample lists 200,000 to 300,000 distinct CDR3 sequences; under 35% were seen once. Material for sequencing was axillary lymph node tissue. The origin of the receptors is a female donor with breast cancer. Some clones in this sample may be carry-over from other donors' samples.

J is TRBJ2-1 and V is TRBV2, with D perhaps matching TRBD1 or TRBD2 (5 bases each). Germline V CDR1 and CDR2: SNHLY, FYNNEI. With 6 bases removed from V and 3 bases from J, the gap between germline ends came to 21 bases. The CDR3 sequence is 17 residues long. CDR3 coding DNA: TGTGCCAGCAGACGAGGGGAATGGGGAGCCAGCTACAATGAGCAGTTCTTC. This encodes CASRRGEWGASYNEQFF.

This clonotype was counted ten times or more. This chain connects TRBV7-6 to TRBJ2-5, with TRBD2 matching over 9 bases. The CDR3 is 16 residues long. CDR1 is SGHVS, CDR2 FNYEAQ, per germline. V shed 5 bases, J shed 0 bases, and the junction held 7 bases outside the gene matches. The CDR3, as DNA: TGTGCCAGCAGCAGTGTGATAGCGGGAGACCAAGAGACCCAGTACTTC. Amino acids: CASSSVIAGDQETQYF.

The table lists this clonotype with many counts. J is TRBJ2-3 and V is TRBV12-3 or TRBV12-4, with unresolved D. Trimming removed 7 bases from V and 5 bases from J, with 10 bases in between. The CDR3 loop spans 12 amino acids. In DNA form, the CDR3 reads TGTGCCAGCAAACAGACGGGAGATACGCAGTATTTT. It codes for CASKQTGDTQYF.

This clonotype was seen just once. Relative to the germline gene, one junction end is altered; a read error may explain this. This chain links TRBV5-6 with TRBJ1-2, with a possible D match to TRBD1 (5 bases). Germline CDR1 reads SGHDT; CDR2 reads YYEEEE. The length of the CDR3 is 13 residues. DNA of the CDR3: TGTGCTAGCAGCTTGGAACAGGCCTATGGCTACACCTTC. Amino acids: CASSLEQAYGYTF.

The table lists this clonotype with many counts. The chain has TRBV12-3 or TRBV12-4 and TRBJ2-3; tentative D call: TRBD2 (5 bases). Trimming removed 3 bases at V and 2 bases at J, with 6 bases between. CDR3 size: 13 residues. Here the CDR3 reads CASSLTITDTQYF. CDR3 sequence (DNA): TGTGCCAGCAGTTTGACTATCACAGATACGCAGTATTTT.

The chain carries TRBV29-1 and TRBJ2-1; D remains ambiguous. Trimming cost V 6 bases and J 8 bases, with 11 bases left between them. This CDR3 spans 11 amino acids. CDR1 and CDR2 (germline): SQVTM, ANQGSEA. CDR3 nucleotide sequence: TGCAGCGTAGCGAGAAAGCATGAGCAGTTCTTC. Amino acids: CSVARKHEQFF.

Of note for this clonotype: This sequence may be a read error, since a much larger clone differs from it by one base. This chain links TRBV4-2 with TRBJ2-1; 10 positions match TRBD2. The CDR3 runs 17 residues. Germline assignment: CDR1 LGHNA and CDR2 YNFKEQ. This CDR3 is CAGSQEIPLAGVNEQFF. The CDR3 bases are TGTGCCGGCAGCCAAGAGATACCGCTAGCGGGAGTGAATGAGCAGTTCTTC.

There are many counts of this clonotype. The chain uses TRBV11-2 and TRBJ1-3, with unresolved D. V gave up 3 bases and J gave up 0 bases, with 9 bases separating them. CDR3 size: 15 residues. Looked up from germline, CDR1 is SGHAT and CDR2 is FQNNGV. DNA of the CDR3: TGTGCCAGCAGCTTCTCGGGCCGCTCTGGAAACACCATATATTTT. This encodes CASSFSGRSGNTIYF.

The sample holds many counts of this clonotype. The chain recombines TRBV5-4 with TRBJ2-5; D is unclear. This CDR3 is 12 amino acids long. Germline loops: CDR1 SGHNT, CDR2 YYREEE (reference sequence). Deletions cut 7 bases from V and 2 bases from J, with 9 bases between. CDR3 sequence (DNA): TGTGCCAGCGGGAAAGTACAAGAGACCCAGTACTTC. The encoded protein is CASGKVQETQYF.

The rearrangement uses TRBV9 and TRBJ1-4; D is undetermined. Trimming pared 2 bases from V and 8 bases from J, leaving 13 bases between. The germline CDR1 and CDR2 sequences are SGDLS and YYNGEE. The CDR3 runs 14 residues. The CDR3 bases are TGTGCCAGCAGCGTCGGCCTCAGTTCGGAAAAACTGTTTTTT. Encoded protein: CASSVGLSSEKLFF.

The CDR3 reads CASSAPFGELFF. The CDR3 region has the DNA TGTGCCAGCAGTGCTCCTTTCGGGGAGCTGTTTTTT. The gene calls are TRBV25-1 and TRBJ2-2; D gene ambiguous. V lost 4 bases and J 7 bases, leaving 7 bases between the germline ends. The length of the CDR3 is 12 residues. Germline loops: CDR1 MGHDK, CDR2 SYGVNS.

The table lists this clonotype with a few counts. V gene TRBV9 combines with J gene TRBJ2-1, with D possibly being TRBD2 (6 bases). The CDR3 consists of 21 residues. Germline V gene data show CDR1 as SGDLS and CDR2 as YYNGEE. The V end was cut by 4 bases, the J end by 12 bases, with 41 bases between. The CDR3 spells CASSYSGTLTMSSGGGGGQFF. The CDR3 DNA reads TGTGCCAGCAGCTATTCCGGGACCCTTACAATGAGCAGTGGCGGTGGGGGAGGGCAGTTCTTC.

This clonotype was counted at least ten times. V gene TRBV20-1 combines with J gene TRBJ2-5; TRBD2 might be the D (6 bases). This CDR3 contains 14 residues. Deletions cut 1 base from V and 2 bases from J, with 11 bases between. CDR1 is DFQATT, CDR2 SNEGSKA, per germline (reference sequence). The CDR3 DNA is TGCAGTGCTAGAGTCTCGGGACTGCAAGAGACCCAGTACTTC. Translation gives CSARVSGLQETQYF.

This clonotype showed up many times. The J gene is TRBJ2-7, the V gene TRBV7-9; TRBD2 might be the D (6 bases). The ends were cut back, 4 bases at V and 1 base at J, with 20 bases in the middle. Germline V gene sequence: CDR1 SEHNR, CDR2 FQNEAQ (reference sequence). CDR3 length: 17 amino acids. Written as DNA, the CDR3 is TGTGCCAGCAGCTCCGGGACTCGTCTTGCGGAGTCCTACGAGCAGTACTTC. Protein product: CASSSGTRLAESYEQYF. The full variable domain, rest sourced from reference TRBV7-9 and TRBJ2-7, is DTGVSQNPRHKITKRGQNVTFRCDPISEHNRLYWYRQTLGQGPEFLTYFQNEAQLEKSRLLSDRFSAERPKGSFSTLEIQRTEQGDSAMYLCASSSGTRLAESYEQYFGPGTRLTVT.

As for this clonotype: At one boundary the junction diverges from the germline segment, which might be a read error. V is TRBV20-1 and J is TRBJ2-3, with TRBD2 matching 11 bases. This CDR3 is 18 amino acids long. Germline-derived CDR1 and CDR2 are DFQATT and SNEGSKA (reference sequence). CDR3 amino acids: CSAGDLSSGRPYTGTQYF. The CDR3 DNA reads TGCAGTGCTGGAGATCTGTCTAGCGGGAGGCCCTACACAGGTACGCAGTATTTT.

This clonotype was picked up a small number of times. This rearrangement joins TRBV7-3 to TRBJ1-1; D remains ambiguous. The CDR3 is 14 residues long. In germline, CDR1 is SGHTA, CDR2 FQGTGA. V shed 2 bases and J shed 4 bases, with 11 bases lying between them. In DNA form, the CDR3 reads TGTGCCAGCAGCTTACGGATAGGGAGCACTGAAGCTTTCTTT. Protein sequence: CASSLRIGSTEAFF. Full variable domain (remainder filled in from reference TRBV7-3 and TRBJ1-1): GAGVSQTPSNKVTEKGKYVELRCDPISGHTALYWYRQSLGQGPEFLIYFQGTGAADDSGLPNDRFFAVRPEGSVSTLKIQRTERGDSAVYLCASSLRIGSTEAFFGQGTRLTVV.

This clonotype was counted at least ten times. The CDR3 loop reads CASGQLSGNTIYF. CDR3 DNA: TGTGCCAGTGGACAGCTCTCTGGAAACACCATATATTTT. J is TRBJ1-3 and V is TRBV19; D is possibly TRBD1 (6 bases). Germline assignment: CDR1 LNHDA and CDR2 SQIVND (reference sequence). V lost 8 bases and J lost 0, with 8 bases in between. The length of the CDR3 is 13 residues. The variable domain in full, completed from reference TRBV19 and TRBJ1-3, reads DGGITQSPKYLFRKEGQNVTLSCEQNLNHDAMYWYRQDPGQGLRLIYYSQIVNDFQKGDIAEGYSVSREKKESFPLTVTSAQKNPTAFYLCASGQLSGNTIYFGEGSWLTVV.